Below are 28 T cell receptor beta chains sequenced from a single sample in a study of blood T cells in healthy people across ages. A second PCR of 7 to 11 cycles used a sample-barcoded 5' primer and a J-beta primer mix. TCRdb re-called the 5' RACE reads through MiXCR, storing one row per CDR3 protein. Altogether some 760,000 distinct CDR3 sequences are present, roughly 25% being singletons, with the ten largest covering approximately 3.7%. These data also formed part of another study, on T cells of mothers and their children.

The sequenced sample consisted of blood. The receptors shown here come from a boy aged 5-17 years in good health.

For the CDR3, the DNA is TGTGCCAGCAGCTTCGAGGGACTAGCGGACCAGGAGCAGTTCTTC. Its translation is CASSFEGLADQEQFF. The chain employs TRBV7-8 and TRBJ2-5; 11 bases map to TRBD2. The end of the DNA aligns better with TRBJ2-1, so the J call may be wrong. This CDR3 region has 15 residues. Germline assignment: CDR1 SGHVS and CDR2 FQNEAQ.

The V gene is TRBV20-1, the J gene TRBJ2-4; 13 bases are a match to TRBD2. V was clipped by 0 bases and J by 7 bases; unmatched bases: 3. CDR1 DFQATT and CDR2 SNEGSKA come from the germline V gene (reference sequence). This CDR3 is built from 15 residues. In DNA, the CDR3 is TGCAGTGCTAGAGACACGACTAGCGGGAGGAACATTCAGTACTTC. Protein: CSARDTTSGRNIQYF.

This chain links TRBV6-5 with TRBJ2-5; D is unresolved. The V gene's germline CDR1 is MNHEY and CDR2 SVGAGI. The CDR3 covers 13 residues. Trimming removed 7 bases at V and 0 bases at J, with 9 bases between. The CDR3 DNA reads TGTGCCAGCACCCCTGAGGACCAAGAGACCCAGTACTTC. This sequence encodes CASTPEDQETQYF.

The chain has TRBV5-6 and TRBJ2-1; TRBD1 aligns across 9 bases. V was pared by 4 bases and J by 2 bases, with 4 bases of the junction left unmatched. Looked up from germline, CDR1 is SGHDT and CDR2 is YYEEEE. The CDR3 consists of 15 residues. The CDR3 nucleotides are TGTGCCAGCAGCCACGGGACAGGGCCCTACAATGAGCAGTTCTTC. The encoded protein is CASSHGTGPYNEQFF.

Only a few counts were recorded for this clonotype. The gene calls are TRBV18 and TRBJ2-7, with D unclear. CDR1 and CDR2 from the germline V gene are KGHSH and LQKENI. This CDR3 has 12 amino acids. V was clipped by 3 bases and J by 4 bases, with 7 bases between them. CDR3 amino acids: CASSPDKYEQYF. CDR3 nucleotides: TGTGCCAGCTCACCTGATAAGTACGAGCAGTACTTC.

The chain uses TRBV6-2 or TRBV6-3 and TRBJ2-7; TRBD2 aligns across 10 bases. Germline CDR1 and CDR2: MNHEY and SVGEGT. The CDR3 contains 14 residues. Unmatched junction bases numbered 8, after V lost 5 bases and J lost 7 bases. This CDR3 reads CASSHLAGVGEQYF. The DNA of the CDR3 is TGTGCCAGCAGTCACCTAGCGGGAGTAGGGGAGCAGTACTTC.

This clonotype has more than one count but fewer than ten. The chain couples TRBV5-1 to TRBJ2-5; D is perhaps TRBD1 (6 bases). The germline CDR1 and CDR2 sequences are SGHRS and YFSETQ. The CDR3 runs to 16 residues. Between the trimmed V and J ends, which lost 1 base and 0 bases, there was a span of 13 bases. In nucleotides, the CDR3 is TGCGCCAGCAGCTTGAGGGACACGGCGTACCAAGAGACCCAGTACTTC. Its translation: CASSLRDTAYQETQYF.

This clonotype was counted between two and nine times. The genes are TRBV9 and TRBJ1-3, with 10 positions matching TRBD1. Germline-derived CDR1 and CDR2 are SGDLS and YYNGEE. The junction had 16 bases not matched to a gene; V was cut back by 4 bases and J by 9 bases. The CDR3 consists of 17 residues. The CDR3 coding sequence is TGTGCCAGCAGCCGGATAACGGAGGGGACAGGGGAGGGCACCATATATTTT. Translated, it gives CASSRITEGTGEGTIYF. The variable domain in full, completed from reference TRBV9 and TRBJ1-3, reads DSGVTQTPKHLITATGQRVTLRCSPRSGDLSVYWYQQSLDQGLQFLIQYYNGEERAKGNILERFSAQQFPDLHSELNLSSLELGDSALYFCASSRITEGTGEGTIYFGEGSWLTVV.

The table lists this clonotype with a few counts. The chain employs TRBV15 and TRBJ1-5; D not resolved. Germline V gives CDR1 LNHNV, CDR2 YYDKDF (reference sequence). The CDR3 runs 13 residues. The ends were cut back, 3 bases at V and 10 bases at J, with 13 bases in the middle. DNA for the CDR3: TGTGCCACCAGCAGGGACCCGGTGGGCCCCCAGCATTTT. Encoded protein: CATSRDPVGPQHF.

This clonotype was picked up a small number of times. V usage is TRBV2 and J usage is TRBJ2-1; unclear D gene. The J call could be wrong; TRBJ2-5 is a better fit for the DNA end. Germline V lookup: CDR1 SNHLY, CDR2 FYNNEI. The CDR3 runs to 12 residues. CDR3 region: CASSDNSETQYF. CDR3 DNA: TGTGCCAGCAGCGACAACTCTGAGACCCAGTACTTC.

This clonotype was counted only a few times. The chain links TRBV5-1 to TRBJ2-1; a weak D match, TRBD2 (6 bases). V lost 5 bases, J lost 6 bases, and 15 bases lay in between. Germline loops: CDR1 SGHRS, CDR2 YFSETQ. There are 14 residues in the CDR3. The CDR3 region is CASSSSGTPNEQFF. The CDR3 DNA sequence: TGCGCCAGCAGTTCTTCCGGGACTCCCAATGAGCAGTTCTTC.

The CDR3 loop reads CSARPFDRAQETQYF. CDR3 DNA sequence: TGCAGTGCTAGACCCTTTGACAGGGCTCAAGAGACCCAGTACTTC. This chain links TRBV20-1 with TRBJ2-5, with TRBD1 matching over 7 bases. The V segment lost 2 bases and the J segment 2 bases; nucleotides outside the gene matches: 8. The CDR3 loop spans 15 amino acids. CDR1 is DFQATT and CDR2 is SNEGSKA in the germline V gene (reference sequence).

This clonotype was observed a few times. This rearrangement joins TRBV18 to TRBJ1-1; no clear D gene. CDR3 length: 13 amino acids. V gave up 6 bases and J gave up 3 bases, with 11 bases separating them. Germline values: CDR1 KGHSH, CDR2 LQKENI. CDR3 DNA: TGTGCCAGCTCCCTCGAACGGGACACTGAAGCTTTCTTT. Its translation: CASSLERDTEAFF. The entire variable domain, with the rest obtained from reference TRBV18 and TRBJ1-1, is as follows: NAGVMQNPRHLVRRRGQEARLRCSPMKGHSHVYWYRQLPEEGLKFMVYLQKENIIDESGMPKERFSAEFPKEGPSILRIQQVVRGDSAAYFCASSLERDTEAFFGQGTRLTVV.

This clonotype was recorded many times. This chain links TRBV6-2 or TRBV6-3 with TRBJ2-6, with unresolved D. Between the trimmed V and J ends, which lost 3 bases and 0 bases, there was a span of 3 bases. The CDR3 contains 14 residues. Germline V lookup: CDR1 MNHEY, CDR2 SVGEGT. The CDR3 protein is CASSYLSGANVLTF. In nucleotides, the CDR3 is TGTGCCAGCAGTTATCTCTCTGGGGCCAACGTCCTGACTTTC.

The chain has TRBV21-1 and TRBJ1-1. TRBV21-1 is a pseudogene. The CDR3 covers 15 residues. In DNA form, the CDR3 reads TGTGCCAGCAGCAAAAAGGGCAGACTAAACACTGAAGCTTTCTTT. It yields the protein CASSKKGRLNTEAFF.

This chain joins TRBV29-1 and TRBJ2-1; D ambiguous. The length of the CDR3 is 19 residues. The V gene lost 3 bases and the J gene lost 0 bases, with 24 bases spanning the gap. Germline V lookup: CDR1 SQVTM, CDR2 ANQGSEA. The CDR3 protein is CSVDSVQSLQRSSYNEQFF. The CDR3 DNA sequence: TGCAGCGTTGATTCGGTGCAATCCCTTCAAAGGAGCTCCTACAATGAGCAGTTCTTC.

This chain joins TRBV4-1 and TRBJ2-7; 9 positions agree with TRBD2. The CDR3 runs to 19 residues. Trimming removed 2 bases from V and 4 bases from J; junction bases left unmatched: 18. Germline lookup yields CDR1 MGHRA and CDR2 YSYEKL. For the CDR3, the DNA is TGCGCCAGCAGCCAAAAGGGGGGTGATAGCGGGAGCCTCGGGTACGAGCAGTACTTC. Encoded protein: CASSQKGGDSGSLGYEQYF.

This chain joins TRBV14 and TRBJ2-1; 7 bases match TRBD1. Germline CDR1 is SGHDN and CDR2 is FVKESK. There are 16 residues in the CDR3. Trimming removed 3 bases from V and 0 bases from J; junction bases left unmatched: 5. CDR3 nucleotide sequence: TGTGCCAGCAGCCATCCACAGGGGATCTCCTACAATGAGCAGTTCTTC. Encoded protein: CASSHPQGISYNEQFF. Using reference TRBV14 and TRBJ2-1 for the parts outside the CDR3, the full variable domain is EAGVTQFPSHSVIEKGQTVTLRCDPISGHDNLYWYRRVMGKEIKFLLHFVKESKQDESGMPNNRFLAERTGGTYSTLKVQPAELEDSGVYFCASSHPQGISYNEQFFGPGTRLTVL.

The rearrangement links TRBV29-1 to TRBJ2-1; 10 bases agree with TRBD1. This CDR3 has 14 amino acids. Per germline, CDR1 SQVTM and CDR2 ANQGSEA. V lost 6 bases to trimming and J lost 5 bases; unmatched junction nucleotides: 7. Here the CDR3 DNA reads TGCAGCGTAGCTTCCGGGACAGGGGACAATGAGCAGTTCTTC. Its translation: CSVASGTGDNEQFF.

The gene calls are TRBV28 and TRBJ2-3; D is ambiguous. The germline CDR1 and CDR2 sequences are MDHEN and SYDVKM. Trimming took 8 bases from V and 0 from J, leaving 15 bases between them. The CDR3 has 15 residues. CDR3 sequence: CASSGPGTSTDTQYF. The CDR3 DNA reads as TGTGCCAGCTCCGGCCCCGGTACTAGCACAGATACGCAGTATTTT.

This clonotype was counted only a few times. V is TRBV6-2 or TRBV6-3 and J is TRBJ2-5; 16 positions match TRBD2. With the DNA end fitting TRBJ2-1 better, the J assignment may be wrong. The CDR3 is 18 amino acids. Germline CDR1 and CDR2: MNHEY and SVGEGT. Here the CDR3 DNA reads TGTGCCAGCAGTTATCCGGGACTAGCGGGAGGGAGCAACAATGAGCAGTTCTTC. Protein: CASSYPGLAGGSNNEQFF.

The chain employs TRBV14 and TRBJ2-5; perhaps TRBD1 as D (7 bases). The DNA matches TRBJ2-7 better at its end, which makes the J call doubtful. The CDR3 has 17 amino acids. From germline, CDR1 is SGHDN and CDR2 FVKESK. CDR3 sequence: CASSQDSAGGGSYEQYF. CDR3 nucleotides: TGTGCCAGCAGCCAAGATAGCGCAGGGGGAGGCTCCTACGAGCAGTACTTC.

The table lists this clonotype with a few counts. The rearrangement joins TRBV4-3 to TRBJ1-4; D is unclear. There are 18 residues in the CDR3. V gave up 0 bases and J gave up 7 bases, with 21 bases separating them. CDR1 LGHNA and CDR2 YSLEER come from the germline V gene. The CDR3 DNA is TGCGCCAGCAGCCAAGATACCCCCAGGACGGCCAAAAGTGAAAAACTGTTTTTT. Translated, it gives CASSQDTPRTAKSEKLFF.

The V gene is TRBV6-1, the J gene TRBJ2-7; D may match TRBD1 or TRBD2 (5 bases each). The CDR3 runs 14 residues. V lost 4 bases to trimming and J lost 0 bases, with 10 bases between them. The germline V gene encodes CDR1 MNHNS and CDR2 SASEGT. As DNA, the CDR3 is TGTGCCAGCAGTGCTTGGGACGACTCCTACGAGCAGTACTTC. As protein: CASSAWDDSYEQYF.

This clonotype was counted between two and nine times. This chain uses TRBV5-6 with TRBJ1-1, with 10 bases identical to TRBD1. V shed 9 bases and J 0 bases; nucleotides not matched to a gene: 8. The CDR3 consists of 15 residues. Germline V lookup: CDR1 SGHDT, CDR2 YYEEEE. The CDR3 DNA follows: TGTGCCACGGGGACAGGGGTCGGAATGAACACTGAAGCTTTCTTT. This gives the protein CATGTGVGMNTEAFF.

The chain combines TRBV7-2 with TRBJ2-2, with 8 bases identical to TRBD1. Trimming at V came to 5 bases and at J to 3 bases, leaving 5 bases not matched to a gene. Germline V gene data show CDR1 as SGHTA and CDR2 as FQGNSA. The CDR3 runs to 15 residues. CDR3 loop: CASSQGAGYTGELFF. The CDR3 nucleotides read TGTGCCAGCAGCCAGGGGGCCGGGTACACCGGGGAGCTGTTTTTT.

The gene calls are TRBV20-1 and TRBJ1-5; D might be TRBD1 (6 bases). Trimming cost V 0 bases and J 3 bases, with 12 bases left between them. The CDR3 is 15 amino acids. Germline V gene sequence: CDR1 DFQATT, CDR2 SNEGSKA (reference sequence). For the CDR3, the DNA is TGCAGTGCTAGAGATCACAGGGATCTCAATCAGCCCCAGCATTTT. It codes for CSARDHRDLNQPQHF.

This clonotype was picked up a small number of times. V gene TRBV4-3 combines with J gene TRBJ2-1, with 9 bases fitting TRBD1. This CDR3 region has 15 residues. Germline V gives CDR1 LGHNA, CDR2 YSLEER. V was clipped by 4 bases and J by 4 bases; unmatched bases: 5. CDR3 bases: TGCGCCAGCAGCCTTATAGACAGGGGGTACAATGAGCAGTTCTTC. Protein: CASSLIDRGYNEQFF.